These 20 T cell receptor beta chains share one sample of origin, sequenced in a study of response to subunit inactivated influenza vaccine. From the RT-PCR reads, TCRdb called clonotypes with MiXCR, one entry per CDR3 protein. The sample contains approximately 700,000 distinct CDR3 sequences, approximately 13% of which appear only once. The material was PBMCs from blood, obtained 14 to 15 days before vaccination. The receptors come from a man in his forties or fifties who received an inactivated influenza vaccine.

This clonotype was picked up a small number of times. The chain is built from TRBV19 and TRBJ1-5, with D possibly TRBD1 on 5 matching bases. Germline CDR1 reads LNHDA; CDR2 reads SQIVND (reference sequence). The CDR3 runs to 15 residues. V lost 7 bases, J lost 0 bases, and 13 bases lay in between. Written as DNA, the CDR3 is TGTGCCAGTATCCGGACGGGGGATAGCAATCAGCCCCAGCATTTT. Its translation: CASIRTGDSNQPQHF.

The gene calls are TRBV24-1 and TRBJ2-5, with 8 bases matching TRBD1. V lost 7 bases to trimming and J lost 5 bases; unmatched junction nucleotides: 11. CDR3 length equals 15 residues. The V gene's germline CDR1 is KGHDR and CDR2 SFDVKD. The CDR3 sequence is CATSRRTGSMETQYF. The DNA of the CDR3 is TGTGCCACCAGCCGGAGGACAGGGAGTATGGAGACCCAGTACTTC.

The rearrangement joins TRBV6-2 or TRBV6-3 to TRBJ1-2, with TRBD1 identical over 7 bases. CDR1 is MNHEY and CDR2 is SVGEGT in the germline V gene. The V and J ends lost 6 bases and 6 bases, in that order; junction bases with no gene match: 13. This CDR3 spans 15 amino acids. The CDR3 DNA is TGTGCCAGCAGATCGACAGGGAATATTAATAATGGCTACACCTTC. Its translation: CASRSTGNINNGYTF.

This clonotype was observed many times. The V and J genes are TRBV9 and TRBJ2-1; perhaps D is TRBD1 or TRBD2 (5 bases each). Germline values: CDR1 SGDLS, CDR2 YYNGEE. V was clipped by 3 bases and J by 0 bases, with 10 bases between them. The CDR3 extends over 15 amino acids. The CDR3 nucleotides are TGTGCCAGCAGCGCTGGGACCCTCTCCTACAATGAGCAGTTCTTC. It translates to CASSAGTLSYNEQFF.

This clonotype was seen many times. The chain employs TRBV10-3 and TRBJ2-5; D not resolved. Trimming cost V 10 bases and J 2 bases, with 14 bases left between them. The CDR3 spans 13 residues. Germline V lookup: CDR1 ENHRY, CDR2 SYGVKD. The CDR3 nucleotides read TGTGCCACCATGAAGGGCGGTCAAGAGACCCAGTACTTC. Translated, it gives CATMKGGQETQYF.

The chain has TRBV10-3 and TRBJ2-1, with D perhaps assigned TRBD1 or TRBD2 (5 bases each). Germline values: CDR1 ENHRY, CDR2 SYGVKD. CDR3 size: 14 residues. Trimming removed 11 bases from V and 9 bases from J, with 23 bases in between. The CDR3 reads CAALRDPDSSEQFF. In nucleotides, the CDR3 is TGTGCCGCCCTCCGGGACCCAGACAGCAGTGAGCAGTTCTTC.

In this sample, this clonotype turned up many times. V gene TRBV18 combines with J gene TRBJ2-7; TRBD1 or TRBD2 may be the D gene (5 bases each). The germline CDR1 and CDR2 sequences are KGHSH and LQKENI. V lost 3 bases and J lost 6, with 18 bases in between. The CDR3 runs to 15 residues. The chain's CDR3 is CASSPTFGTGSEQYF. The CDR3 bases are TGTGCCAGCTCACCGACTTTTGGGACGGGGTCCGAGCAGTACTTC.

This clonotype turned up a few times. The CDR3 bases are TGTGCCAGCAGCCCCGCCGGGGGGGCGTTTGATACGCAGTATTTT. Its translation: CASSPAGGAFDTQYF. V is TRBV28 and J is TRBJ2-3; TRBD2 agrees at 8 bases. The CDR3 runs 15 residues. Germline-derived CDR1 and CDR2 are MDHEN and SYDVKM. Trimming removed 6 bases from V and 6 bases from J; junction bases left unmatched: 11.

This rearrangement joins TRBV4-3 to TRBJ2-7; possible D gene TRBD1, 7 bases. The CDR3 consists of 16 residues. Germline assignment: CDR1 LGHNA and CDR2 YSLEER. The V and J ends lost 2 bases and 2 bases respectively, with 16 bases between them. CDR3 coding DNA: TGCGCCAGCAGCCAACGACTCGACAGGGAGGCCTACGAGCAGTACTTC. It translates to CASSQRLDREAYEQYF.

The table lists this clonotype with many counts. The chain joins TRBV19 to TRBJ2-1, with TRBD1 matching 11 bases. This CDR3 spans 14 amino acids. Germline V gene lookup returns CDR1 LNHDA and CDR2 SQIVND (reference sequence). With V trimmed by 3 bases and J by 6 bases, 1 base remained unmatched. The CDR3 here is CASSMGTGGNEQFF. The CDR3 nucleotides are TGTGCCAGTAGTATGGGGACAGGGGGCAATGAGCAGTTCTTC.

This clonotype was counted between two and nine times. The chain links TRBV7-9 to TRBJ2-3, with TRBD2 identical over 7 bases. This CDR3 is built from 15 residues. The germline V gene has CDR1 SEHNR and CDR2 FQNEAQ (reference sequence). The V gene end was trimmed by 2 bases and the J gene end by 5 bases; junction bases not matched to a gene: 7. The CDR3 sequence: CASSLISGRGDTQYF. The DNA of the CDR3 is TGTGCCAGCAGCTTAATTTCGGGGAGGGGAGATACGCAGTATTTT.

The gene calls are TRBV4-3 and TRBJ2-3; D is possibly TRBD2 (5 bases). This CDR3 is 19 amino acids long. V lost 3 bases and J 0 bases, leaving 22 bases between the germline ends. Germline CDR1 LGHNA, CDR2 YSLEER. As DNA, the CDR3 is TGCGCCAGCAGCCATGATGGTCCAGCGGTAGCCTCTAGCACAGATACGCAGTATTTT. Its protein is CASSHDGPAVASSTDTQYF.

This clonotype was counted ten times or more. The chain joins TRBV3-1 to TRBJ1-2, with unresolved D. Germline V gene sequence: CDR1 LGHDT, CDR2 YNNKEL (reference sequence). This CDR3 is 13 amino acids long. Trimming took off 0 bases at V and 2 bases at J, with 4 bases between the two ends. Here the CDR3 DNA reads TGTGCCAGCAGCCAAGAGGGGAACTATGGCTACACCTTC. It yields the protein CASSQEGNYGYTF. Variable domain in full (rest from reference TRBV3-1 and TRBJ1-2): DTAVSQTPKYLVTQMGNDKSIKCEQNLGHDTMYWYKQDSKKFLKIMFSYNNKELIINETVPNRFSPKSPDKAHLNLHINSLELGDSAVYFCASSQEGNYGYTFGSGTRLTVV.

The chain is built from TRBV7-3 and TRBJ2-7; perhaps TRBD1 as D (6 bases). Trimming left V 5 bases short and J 3 bases short, with 14 bases between. Per the germline V gene, CDR1 is SGHTA and CDR2 is FQGTGA. This CDR3 is built from 14 residues. DNA for the CDR3: TGTGCCAGCAGCAGGGCAGGGGAAGGCTACGAGCAGTACTTC. It yields the protein CASSRAGEGYEQYF.

The chain is built from TRBV15 and TRBJ1-5, with D uncertain. The CDR3 has 16 residues. The V end lost 0 bases, the J end lost 2 bases, and 11 bases lay between the germline ends. Germline V lookup: CDR1 LNHNV, CDR2 YYDKDF (reference sequence). CDR3 region: CATSRDRWGGNQPQHF. DNA for the CDR3: TGTGCCACCAGCAGAGATCGTTGGGGAGGCAATCAGCCCCAGCATTTT.

This clonotype was observed a handful of times. V and J are TRBV5-1 and TRBJ2-7; D not certain. The germline CDR1 and CDR2 sequences are SGHRS and YFSETQ. The CDR3 is made up of 11 amino acids. V lost 4 bases, J lost 5 bases, and 7 bases lay in between. The CDR3: CASSRDHEQYF. The CDR3 coding sequence is TGCGCCAGCAGCCGAGACCACGAGCAGTACTTC.

There are many counts of this clonotype. The chain has TRBV5-1 and TRBJ1-6, with D perhaps TRBD1 (5 bases). Trimming removed 5 bases from V and 3 bases from J, with 9 bases in between. Germline V lookup: CDR1 SGHRS, CDR2 YFSETQ. This CDR3 contains 14 residues. The CDR3 region has the DNA TGCGCCAGCAGTGAAGGGGTCTATAATTCACCCCTCCACTTT. It specifies CASSEGVYNSPLHF.

The chain couples TRBV6-1 to TRBJ2-5; 9 nucleotides agree with TRBD1. The V gene's germline CDR1 is MNHNS and CDR2 SASEGT. This CDR3 is built from 13 residues. V lost 7 bases to trimming and J lost 6 bases; unmatched junction nucleotides: 6. This chain's CDR3 is CASTPDRGQTQYF. CDR3 in DNA: TGTGCCAGCACCCCGGACAGGGGACAGACCCAGTACTTC.

The sample holds a few counts of this clonotype. This chain joins TRBV7-2 and TRBJ2-7; D unresolved. The CDR3 has 13 residues. CDR1 is SGHTA and CDR2 is FQGNSA in the germline V gene. V shed 5 bases and J shed 0 bases, with 8 bases lying between them. CDR3 in amino acids: CASSPEVSYEQYF. DNA of the CDR3: TGTGCCAGCAGCCCGGAAGTCTCCTACGAGCAGTACTTC. Full variable domain (remainder filled in from reference TRBV7-2 and TRBJ2-7): GAGVSQSPSNKVTEKGKDVELRCDPISGHTALYWYRQSLGQGLEFLIYFQGNSAPDKSGLPSDRFSAERTGGSVSTLTIQRTQQEDSAVYLCASSPEVSYEQYFGPGTRLTVT.

This clonotype appeared many times. The chain uses TRBV12-3 or TRBV12-4 and TRBJ2-7; D might be TRBD1 (6 bases). The CDR3 length is 13 residues. Trimming left V 5 bases short and J 2 bases short, with 10 bases between. The CDR3 nucleotides read TGTGCCAGCAGTCTCCGGGACACCTACGAGCAGTACTTC. Protein: CASSLRDTYEQYF.